Listed below are T cell receptor beta chains from one sample, sequenced in a study of OX40 agonist ivuxolimab in advanced cancers. Some clones are missing from TCRdb's copy, which holds only in-frame ones; the method was immunoSEQ multiplex PCR. The data contain roughly 80,000 clones, roughly 91% of them singletons. The sequencing here drew on CD4+ or CD8+ T cells sorted from blood, taken in a trial of the OX40 agonist ivuxolimab. Receptor source: an adult with an advanced solid tumor such as melanoma, head and neck, liver or kidney cancer. Both conserved end residues are part of each CDR3. Fields, in order: J gene, V gene, clone size, D gene, CDR3 DNA, CDR3 protein. The D gene is left open where the match is weak. Only some rows state a clone size, as once, few, many or a class for expanded clones.

>TRBJ1-1|TRBV6-6|.|.
TGTGCCAGCAGGAAACAGGCAACTGAAGCTTTCTTT
CASRKQATEAFF
>TRBJ1-2|TRBV6-6|.|.
TGTGCCAGCAGTCCGTCGCGGGGATCTGGCTACACCTTC
CASSPSRGSGYTF
>TRBJ1-1|TRBV2|.|TRBD1
TGTGCCAGCAGCAGAACAGGGGGTACTGAAGCTTTCTTT
CASSRTGGTEAFF
>TRBJ1-2|TRBV5-1|.|.
TGCGCCAGCAGCTTGGCCCAGGGGAGCTATGGCTACACCTTC
CASSLAQGSYGYTF
>TRBJ1-5|TRBV19|.|.
TGTGCCAGTAGTATAGGTGGGTCGTATCAGCCCCAGCATTTT
CASSIGGSYQPQHF
>TRBJ2-5|TRBV5-1|.|TRBD1
TGCGCCAGCAGCTGGGACAGGGTAGGAGAGACCCAGTACTTC
CASSWDRVGETQYF
>TRBJ1-2|TRBV5-5|.|TRBD1
TGTGCCAGCAGCGCCACCGGGACAGCAAGCTATGGCTACACCTTC
CASSATGTASYGYTF
>TRBJ1-5|TRBV6-4|.|.
TGTGCCAGCAGTGTGTTTAGGAGGGCCTCAGGGCCCCAGCATTTT
CASSVFRRASGPQHF
>TRBJ2-1|TRBV7-8|.|.
TGTGCCAGCAGCTTTGGGGTGGGCAATGAGCAGTTCTTC
CASSFGVGNEQFF
>TRBJ2-5|TRBV5-1|.|TRBD2
TGCGCCAGCAGCTTGGCCCGAGCGGGGGGACTCCAAGAGACCCAGTACTTC
CASSLARAGGLQETQYF
>TRBJ2-5|TRBV7-9|.|.
TGTGCCAGCGTTAGAAGCCAAGAGACCCAGTACTTC
CASVRSQETQYF
>TRBJ1-3|TRBV6-6|.|.
TGTGCCAGCAGTCTAGACAGTGACTCTGGAAACACCATATATTTT
CASSLDSDSGNTIYF
>TRBJ2-1|TRBV5-1|.|.
TGCGCCAGCAGCGTGATTGGCAATGAGCAGTTCTTC
CASSVIGNEQFF
>TRBJ2-4|TRBV7-2|.|.
TGTGCCAGCAGCTTAGTAGGGGGAGTAAACATTCAGTACTTC
CASSLVGGVNIQYF
>TRBJ2-1|TRBV9|few|TRBD1
TGTGCCAGCAGCGTAGTGGACAGGCAGTACAATGAGCAGTTCTTC
CASSVVDRQYNEQFF
>TRBJ2-1|TRBV10-1|.|.
TGCGCCAGCAGTGAGTCCACGGGGGGCCCATACAATGAGCAGTTCTTC
CASSESTGGPYNEQFF
>TRBJ2-3|TRBV18|.|TRBD2
TGTGCCAGCTCACCAAACACTAGCGCTAGCACAGATACGCAGTATTTT
CASSPNTSASTDTQYF
>TRBJ1-2|TRBV7-2|once|.
TGTGCCAGCAGCTTAGGACCACTCAGACAGGAAGCTTTT
CASSLGPLRQEAF
>TRBJ2-2|TRBV30|.|.
TGTGCCTGGAGTGTATACCTTCCGGGGCCCGGGGAGCTGTTTTTT
CAWSVYLPGPGELFF
>TRBJ2-2|TRBV5-4|.|TRBD1
TGTGCCAGCAGCTTGTGGGGGACAGGGGATACCGGGGAGCTGTTTTTT
CASSLWGTGDTGELFF
>TRBJ1-5|TRBV28|.|.
TGTGCCGTACAGGGTCCCAATCAGCCCCAGCATTTT
CAVQGPNQPQHF
>TRBJ1-1|TRBV4-1|.|.
TGCGCCAGCAGCCAAGTTGTCGGGGAAGCTTTCTTT
CASSQVVGEAFF
>TRBJ2-5|TRBV15|.|TRBD1
TGTGCCACCAGCGGTACGACAGGGGGCTACGAGACCCAGTACTTC
CATSGTTGGYETQYF
>TRBJ1-5|TRBV6-4|.|.
TGTGCCAGCAGTGGGTACCAGCCCCAGCATTTT
CASSGYQPQHF
>TRBJ2-1|TRBV2|.|.
TGTGCCAGCAGTGCCGTAAACCCCCTGAATGAGCAGTTCTTC
CASSAVNPLNEQFF
>TRBJ2-1|TRBV19|.|TRBD1
TGTGCCAGTAGTATTCGGGCAGGGGGCGATGAGCAGTTCTTC
CASSIRAGGDEQFF
>TRBJ2-3|TRBV6-5|.|.
TGTGCCAGCAGTAGGACTTGGAGCACAGATACGCAGTATTTT
CASSRTWSTDTQYF
>TRBJ1-6|TRBV28|few|.
TGTGCCAGCACGGGGGGGCTTTCACCCCTCCACTTT
CASTGGLSPLHF